The TCR beta chain under discussion was sequenced for a study of cytomegalovirus exposure and HLA in healthy donors. The overall study: Researchers previously reported finding 90 million to 120 million unique TCR beta sequences from 150 million to 200 million T cells.

The study's findings and limits: HLA alleles showed associations with 16,951 TCR beta sequences in a later analysis, at a 0.05 false discovery rate. Being indistinguishable, some V segments were excluded, TRBV6-2 and TRBV6-3 among them. More clonal expansion characterized HLA-associated TCR beta chains than equally common others in a later analysis.

In the PCR, 60 Vbeta and 13 Jbeta primers were used. Assay used: immunoSEQ multiplex PCR; TCRdb lists only in-frame clones, some missing. The sample includes approximately 220,000 clones, 65% to 90% seen only once; the top ten take more than 1.3%. V was shortened by 5 bases and J by 9 bases, with 17 bases between the two germline ends. The CDR3 is made up of 14 amino acids. CDR1 LNHDA and CDR2 SQIVND come from the germline V gene (reference sequence). This clone was detected only a few times. Its antigen is as yet unknown. Sequencing was carried out using PBMCs. The clonotype comes from a girl aged 10 to 17 in good health and CMV-seronegative. J is TRBJ2-1 and V is TRBV19; TRBD2 might be the D (7 bases). CDR3 in amino acids: CASSERGAGSEQFF. DNA of the CDR3: TGTGCCAGTAGTGAACGGGGGGCTGGGAGTGAGCAGTTCTTC.